This T cell receptor beta chain was profiled in a study of a mutant IDH1 vaccine in newly diagnosed glioma. Study-wide context: The earlier regimen, radiotherapy, temozolomide, or both, was most often both.

Method: immunoSEQ multiplex PCR; TCRdb's copy keeps in-frame clones and lacks some. The profile shows about 48,000 clones, roughly 80% of them singletons. Time point of the sample: week 35, safety follow-up. Alongside topical imiquimod, each dose of vaccine comprised 300 ug of mutant IDH1 20-mer peptide. Worth noting for this clone: Its antigen is undetermined.

Material: PBMCs, obtained from a glioma patient whose treatment included an IDH1 peptide vaccine. This receptor was obtained from a man aged 40-50 years with glioma.

The CDR3 protein is CASRRGGEGYTF. CDR3 sequence (DNA): TGTGCCAGCCGCAGGGGCGGGGAGGGCTACACCTTC. This chain uses TRBV5-6 with TRBJ1-2; perhaps TRBD1 as D (6 bases). Germline lookup yields CDR1 SGHDT and CDR2 YYEEEE. The germline V and J ends were trimmed by 7 bases and 8 bases, with 15 bases remaining between them. CDR3 length: 12 amino acids.